The 26 T cell receptor beta chains listed next were all sequenced from one sample in a study of CD8+CD57+ T cells in acquired aplastic anemia. It was patients with CD8+CD57+ cell expansion by flow cytometry who were chosen for sequencing. The template used for profiling TCR beta VDJ and CDR3 was genomic DNA. TCRdb passed the reads through MiXCR, listing each CDR3 protein once. Among some 200,000 distinct CDR3 sequences listed, 48% were seen once. Material: sorted CD4+, CD8+, or CD8+CD57+ T cells (not recorded which) from PBMCs. These receptors were obtained from a human donor with aplastic anemia.

The rearrangement links TRBV5-1 to TRBJ2-2, with 9 bases aligning to TRBD1. V gave up 3 bases and J gave up 6 bases; unmatched junction bases: 3. This CDR3 is built from 14 residues. CDR1 is SGHRS and CDR2 is YFSETQ in the germline V gene. In DNA, the CDR3 is TGCGCCAGCAGCTGGGGACAGGGTGCCGGGGAGCTGTTTTTT. Translation: CASSWGQGAGELFF.

V gene TRBV24-1 combines with J gene TRBJ1-6; 10 positions agree with TRBD1. Looked up from germline, CDR1 is KGHDR and CDR2 is SFDVKD. The length of the CDR3 is 15 residues. V gave up 7 bases and J gave up 6 bases; unmatched junction bases: 5. CDR3 in DNA: TGTGCCACCAGGACAGGGGGCGCGTTTAATTCACCCCTCCACTTT. Protein: CATRTGGAFNSPLHF.

In this sample, this clonotype turned up once. Given the absence of the conserved phenylalanine or tryptophan at the CDR3 end, a read error is likely. The CDR3 coding sequence is TGTGCCAGCAGCGGACTAAGAGTCGGTATGAACACTGAGGCTTTCTCT. Protein product: CASSGLRVGMNTEAFS. The rearrangement links TRBV9 to TRBJ1-1; D not certain. The CDR3 has 16 amino acids. Germline lookup yields CDR1 SGDLS and CDR2 YYNGEE.

This clonotype appeared a few times. This chain links TRBV7-2 with TRBJ2-3; D is ambiguous. Trimming took off 3 bases at V and 3 bases at J, with 7 bases between the two ends. Germline CDR1 and CDR2: SGHTA and FQGNSA. The length of the CDR3 is 13 residues. CDR3 region: CASSFTPTDTQYF. CDR3 in DNA: TGTGCCAGCAGCTTCACTCCAACAGATACGCAGTATTTT.

Of note for this clonotype: A clone one base away is much larger, so this may be a read error. No conserved phenylalanine or tryptophan is present at the end of the CDR3, so a read error is the likely explanation. The rearrangement uses TRBV9 and TRBJ2-1; no firm D call. The length of the CDR3 is 18 residues. V gave up 0 bases and J gave up 7 bases, with 23 bases separating them. Germline V gives CDR1 SGDLS, CDR2 YYNGEE. The CDR3 DNA reads as TGTGCCAGCAGCGTAGTTGTGATGGTTAGCCCCCCTCCAAATGAGCAGTTCTCC. It translates to CASSVVVMVSPPPNEQFS.

The CDR3 DNA follows: TGTGCCAGCAGCCAGTCAGGGTGGGGGTATGGCTACACCTTC. It yields the protein CASSQSGWGYGYTF. V and J are TRBV3-1 and TRBJ1-2; a possible D gene is TRBD1 (5 bases). The germline gives CDR1 LGHDT, CDR2 YNNKEL (reference sequence). Trimming took off 3 bases at V and 5 bases at J, with 13 bases between the two ends. The CDR3 consists of 14 residues.

The V gene is TRBV2, the J gene TRBJ2-1, with D possibly called TRBD1 or TRBD2 (5 bases each). CDR1 is SNHLY and CDR2 is FYNNEI in the germline V gene. This CDR3 is 11 amino acids long. Trimming took off 9 bases at V and 8 bases at J, with 11 bases between the two ends. CDR3 sequence (DNA): TGTGCCAGTGTCCGAGGGGATGAGCAGTTCTTC. Its translation is CASVRGDEQFF.

DNA for the CDR3: TGTGCCAACTATTACCGGGACCGGTCCTACGAGCAGTACTTC. Protein product: CANYYRDRSYEQYF. The chain links TRBV15 to TRBJ2-7; the D call may be TRBD1 or TRBD2 (5 bases each). In germline, CDR1 is LNHNV, CDR2 YYDKDF (reference sequence). Trimming took 10 bases from V and 1 from J, leaving 17 bases between them. The CDR3 is 14 amino acids.

The sample holds many counts of this clonotype. This chain links TRBV5-6 with TRBJ1-1, with D hard to call. With 0 bases removed from V and 0 bases from J, the gap between germline ends came to 9 bases. Germline CDR1 SGHDT, CDR2 YYEEEE. CDR3 length: 15 residues. The CDR3 nucleotides read TGTGCCAGCAGCTTGGGCCTCCCCATGAACACTGAAGCTTTCTTT. This codes for CASSLGLPMNTEAFF. Complete variable domain (other parts from reference TRBV5-6 and TRBJ1-1): DAGVTQSPTHLIKTRGQQVTLRCSPKSGHDTVSWYQQALGQGPQFIFQYYEEEERQRGNFPDRFSGHQFPNYSSELNVNALLLGDSALYLCASSLGLPMNTEAFFGQGTRLTVV.

Turning to this clonotype: The junction shows a germline mismatch at one end, possibly a read error. The rearrangement uses TRBV11-1 and TRBJ2-6; 8 nucleotides align to TRBD2. The V gene's germline CDR1 is SGHAT and CDR2 FQDESV (reference sequence). This CDR3 region has 18 residues. In DNA form, the CDR3 reads TGCGCCAGCAGCTTAGGCGGGGGGTTTACCTCTGGGGCCAACGTCCTGACTTTC. Its translation: CASSLGGGFTSGANVLTF.

In DNA, the CDR3 is TGTGCCAGTAGTATCATGGGGCAAGAGACCCAGTACTTC. Amino acids: CASSIMGQETQYF. V is TRBV19 and J is TRBJ2-5, with D hard to call. This CDR3 has 13 residues. Trimming shortened V by 3 bases and J by 2 bases, and 7 bases separated the two germline ends. Germline CDR1 and CDR2: LNHDA and SQIVND (reference sequence).

This clonotype has only a few counts. The chain joins TRBV2 to TRBJ1-5, with 10 bases lining up with TRBD1. The V and J ends lost 7 bases and 7 bases, in that order; junction bases with no gene match: 4. CDR1 and CDR2 (germline): SNHLY, FYNNEI. This CDR3 region has 13 residues. The CDR3 loop is CASMKGQGQPQHF. CDR3 nucleotides: TGTGCCAGCATGAAGGGACAGGGGCAGCCCCAGCATTTT.

This rearrangement joins TRBV10-2 to TRBJ1-1; 8 nucleotides match TRBD1. CDR3 size: 13 residues. V lost 7 bases, J lost 5 bases, and 6 bases stayed unmatched. In germline, CDR1 is WSHSY, CDR2 SAAADI. The CDR3 sequence is CASTFTGGTEAFF. In DNA form, the CDR3 reads TGCGCCAGCACTTTTACAGGGGGGACTGAAGCTTTCTTT.

With regard to this clonotype: A much larger clone differs from this one at a single base, so this may be a read error. V and J are TRBV7-2 and TRBJ2-3; 7 bases map to TRBD2. Germline CDR1 and CDR2: SGHTA and FQGNSA. The CDR3 runs to 15 residues. V dropped 1 base and J dropped 1; count of bases not matched to a gene: 2. The CDR3 sequence is CASSLVLAGTDTQYF. CDR3 sequence (DNA): TGTGCCAGCAGCTTAGTGCTAGCGGGCACAGATACGCAGTATTTT.

The J gene is TRBJ1-5, the V gene TRBV7-2; 8 bases map to TRBD1. CDR1 is SGHTA, CDR2 FQGNSA, per germline. The CDR3 runs 11 residues. The V gene end was trimmed by 6 bases and the J gene end by 12 bases; junction bases not matched to a gene: 4. CDR3 DNA: TGTGCCAGCAGTTCGACAGGGGTCCAGCATTTT. This codes for CASSSTGVQHF. Full variable domain (remainder filled in from reference TRBV7-2 and TRBJ1-5): GAGVSQSPSNKVTEKGKDVELRCDPISGHTALYWYRQSLGQGLEFLIYFQGNSAPDKSGLPSDRFSAERTGGSVSTLTIQRTQQEDSAVYLCASSSTGVQHFGDGTRLSIL.

This sequence joins TRBV6-1 and TRBJ1-1; a weak D match, TRBD1 (6 bases). Germline CDR1 and CDR2: MNHNS and SASEGT. The CDR3 sequence is 12 residues long. Deletions cut 6 bases from V and 4 bases from J, with 9 bases between. CDR3: CASRKDSTEAFF. The CDR3 DNA is TGTGCCAGCAGGAAGGACAGCACTGAAGCTTTCTTT.

Of note for this clonotype: Germline and junction disagree at one end, which may indicate a read error. The chain links TRBV4-1 to TRBJ1-3; D unresolved. In germline, CDR1 is MGHRA, CDR2 YSYEKL. This CDR3 has 16 amino acids. CDR3 DNA: TGCGCCAGCAGCCAACCCGCGGAAACCTCTGGAAACACCATACATTTT. This gives the protein CASSQPAETSGNTIHF.

The rearrangement uses TRBV15 and TRBJ1-3; D gene unclear. The CDR3 has 15 residues. Trimming stripped 0 bases from V and 2 bases from J, with 8 bases between. The germline gives CDR1 LNHNV, CDR2 YYDKDF (reference sequence). CDR3 loop: CATSRDGGAGNTIYF. CDR3 coding DNA: TGTGCCACCAGCAGAGATGGCGGCGCTGGAAACACCATATATTTT.

This clonotype occurred many times. The genes are TRBV24-1 and TRBJ2-7, with 12 bases identical to TRBD2. The germline V gene encodes CDR1 KGHDR and CDR2 SFDVKD. V shed 4 bases, J shed 2 bases, and the junction held 2 bases outside the gene matches. The CDR3 has 15 amino acids. The DNA of the CDR3 is TGTGCCACCAGTGACCCTAGCGGGAGGGCCTACGAGCAGTACTTC. Encoded protein: CATSDPSGRAYEQYF.

This clonotype was seen more than once but under ten times. The chain couples TRBV27 to TRBJ1-1; 7 bases line up with TRBD1. Germline V lookup: CDR1 MNHEY, CDR2 SMNVEV (reference sequence). CDR3 length: 14 residues. V lost 3 bases, J lost 1 base, and 2 bases stayed unmatched. Here the CDR3 DNA reads TGTGCCAGCAGTTTCGGGACAGAGAACACTGAAGCTTTCTTT. Protein sequence: CASSFGTENTEAFF.

Notes on this clonotype: A read error may account for a junction end that differs from germline. V is TRBV2 and J is TRBJ2-7; D may be TRBD1 (6 bases). Germline CDR1 is SNHLY and CDR2 is FYNNEI. The CDR3 contains 14 residues. The CDR3 bases are TGTGCAAGCAGTTTGGGCAGGGGAAAGTACGAGCAGTACTTC. This codes for CASSLGRGKYEQYF.

The V call is TRBV15, the J call TRBJ2-7; weak D call: TRBD2 (5 bases). The length of the CDR3 is 16 residues. V lost 0 bases and J lost 2, with 14 bases in between. CDR1 is LNHNV, CDR2 YYDKDF, per germline (reference sequence). The CDR3 bases are TGTGCCACCAGCAGAGATTCTTCCGGGGTTACCTACGAGCAGTACTTC. This encodes CATSRDSSGVTYEQYF. Looking up the rest from reference TRBV15 and TRBJ2-7 gives the full variable domain: DAMVIQNPRYQVTQFGKPVTLSCSQTLNHNVMYWYQQKSSQAPKLLFHYYDKDFNNEADTPDNFQSRRPNTSFCFLDIRSPGLGDTAMYLCATSRDSSGVTYEQYFGPGTRLTVT.

The chain has TRBV2 and TRBJ2-5; D remains unclear. V gave up 3 bases and J gave up 0 bases, with 8 bases separating them. The CDR3 is made up of 14 amino acids. From germline, CDR1 is SNHLY and CDR2 FYNNEI. The CDR3 is CASSDGTYQETQYF. The CDR3 nucleotides read TGTGCCAGCAGTGATGGCACTTACCAAGAGACCCAGTACTTC.

Ten or more counts support this clonotype. The V gene is TRBV5-1, the J gene TRBJ1-6, with 8 bases lining up with TRBD1. With V trimmed by 3 bases and J by 9 bases, 8 bases remained unmatched. Looked up from germline, CDR1 is SGHRS and CDR2 is YFSETQ. The CDR3 length is 15 residues. CDR3 bases: TGCGCCAGCAGCTCCCGACAGGGACAGGCTTCACCCCTCCACTTT. The encoded protein is CASSSRQGQASPLHF.

This clonotype was detected ten times or more. This chain connects TRBV5-1 to TRBJ2-7; D possibly corresponds to TRBD2 (7 bases). CDR3 size: 16 residues. Germline V gene lookup returns CDR1 SGHRS and CDR2 YFSETQ. The V end was cut by 6 bases, the J end by 7 bases, with 26 bases between. CDR3 in amino acids: CASNGGQEGRDAEQYF. CDR3 sequence (DNA): TGCGCCAGCAACGGGGGGCAGGAAGGACGCGACGCGGAGCAGTACTTC.

This chain connects TRBV2 to TRBJ2-7; D call uncertain. This CDR3 is 13 amino acids long. V was cut by 7 bases and J by 0 bases, with 10 bases left in between. CDR1 is SNHLY, CDR2 FYNNEI, per germline. The CDR3 coding sequence is TGTGCCAGCACCTTGACCCGCTCCTACGAGCAGTACTTC. Translation: CASTLTRSYEQYF.